The 17 T cell receptor beta chains presented below share a single source sample, sequenced in a study of cytomegalovirus exposure and HLA in healthy donors. The repertoire was sequenced with immunoSEQ multiplex PCR; TCRdb's copy has only in-frame clones and lacks some. The repertoire holds 120,000 or so clones, with 75% to 90% as singletons. Sequencing was carried out using PBMCs. Receptor source: a woman aged 18-29 years in good health and CMV-seronegative.

This chain connects TRBV6-5 to TRBJ2-5, with 11 bases fitting TRBD2. Trimming removed 5 bases from V and 5 bases from J; junction bases left unmatched: 7. CDR3 length equals 15 residues. Germline V CDR1 and CDR2: MNHEY, SVGAGI. The DNA for the CDR3 is TGTGCCAGCAGTCACAAAGGACTAGCGGGTGAGACCCAGTACTTC. It encodes CASSHKGLAGETQYF.

The chain has TRBV5-1 and TRBJ2-3; 8 positions agree with TRBD1. With V trimmed by 4 bases and J by 0 bases, 4 bases remained unmatched. From germline, CDR1 is SGHRS and CDR2 YFSETQ. The CDR3 loop spans 15 amino acids. The CDR3 DNA is TGCGCCAGCAGCCGACAGGGGCGCAGCACAGATACGCAGTATTTT. Its translation: CASSRQGRSTDTQYF.

The sample holds one count of this clone. The J gene is TRBJ2-1, the V gene TRBV19; TRBD2 matches at 8 bases. This CDR3 has 14 amino acids. With V trimmed by 2 bases and J by 7 bases, 4 bases remained unmatched. The germline CDR1 and CDR2 sequences are LNHDA and SQIVND (reference sequence). CDR3 nucleotide sequence: TGTGCCAGTAGTATAACGGGGGGGCGTAATGAGCAGTTCTTC. Protein: CASSITGGRNEQFF.

The J gene is TRBJ2-5, the V gene TRBV5-4; D is perhaps TRBD2 (5 bases). Germline lookup yields CDR1 SGHNT and CDR2 YYREEE (reference sequence). The CDR3 has 17 amino acids. The V end was cut by 2 bases, the J end by 1 base, with 18 bases between. The CDR3 DNA reads TGTGCCAGCAGCTTAGGAGGTACCACTATCCGCCAAGAGACCCAGTACTTC. Protein product: CASSLGGTTIRQETQYF.

This clone has just a few counts. The rearrangement joins TRBV7-9 to TRBJ1-1, with D unresolved. The CDR3 consists of 15 residues. V was shortened by 3 bases and J by 1 base, with 12 bases between the two germline ends. From germline, CDR1 is SEHNR and CDR2 FQNEAQ (reference sequence). The CDR3 spells CASSLGEGANTEAFF. The DNA of the CDR3 is TGTGCCAGCAGCTTGGGCGAGGGCGCGAACACTGAAGCTTTCTTT.

V gene TRBV10-3 combines with J gene TRBJ2-7, with 10 bases lining up with TRBD1. V gave up 4 bases and J gave up 1 base; unmatched junction bases: 7. CDR3 length equals 16 residues. CDR1 is ENHRY and CDR2 is SYGVKD in the germline V gene. The CDR3 is CAISGTGTGESYEQYV. The CDR3 DNA follows: TGTGCCATCAGTGGGACCGGGACAGGGGAGTCCTACGAGCAGTACGTC.

The rearrangement joins TRBV30 to TRBJ2-3; TRBD2 might be the D (6 bases). Germline V gene data show CDR1 as GTSNPN and CDR2 as SVGIG (reference sequence). There are 16 residues in the CDR3. V lost 2 bases and J 4 bases, leaving 19 bases between the germline ends. The CDR3 spells CAWSRSKAGTADTQYF. DNA of the CDR3: TGTGCCTGGAGTAGGAGTAAGGCAGGGACTGCAGATACGCAGTATTTT.

J is TRBJ2-1 and V is TRBV4-3; weak D call: TRBD2 (6 bases). CDR1 LGHNA and CDR2 YSLEER come from the germline V gene. Trimming left V 6 bases short and J 4 bases short, with 16 bases between. The CDR3 extends over 15 amino acids. As DNA, the CDR3 is TGCGCCAGCAGTCCCATTAGCGGAAAATACAATGAGCAGTTCTTC. Amino acids: CASSPISGKYNEQFF.

The chain recombines TRBV27 with TRBJ2-1, with TRBD2 identical over 7 bases. Germline CDR1 MNHEY, CDR2 SMNVEV (reference sequence). The CDR3 contains 13 residues. The V and J ends lost 0 bases and 10 bases, in that order; junction bases with no gene match: 3. CDR3 protein: CASSLSRRGEQFF. CDR3 DNA sequence: TGTGCCAGCAGTTTATCAAGGCGGGGGGAGCAGTTCTTC.

The chain combines TRBV4-2 with TRBJ1-1; 8 positions agree with TRBD1. The CDR3 contains 14 residues. After removal of 4 bases from V and 1 base from J, the junction contained 2 bases not matched to a gene. Germline CDR1 reads LGHNA; CDR2 reads YNFKEQ. The CDR3 spells CASSLGQGNTEAFF. The CDR3 region has the DNA TGTGCCAGCAGCCTAGGACAGGGGAACACTGAAGCTTTCTTT.

The chain recombines TRBV12-5 with TRBJ1-1, with TRBD1 matching over 8 bases. CDR1 and CDR2 from the germline V gene are LGHNT and FRNRAP. V shed 8 bases, J shed 7 bases, and the junction held 12 bases outside the gene matches. CDR3 length equals 14 residues. CDR3 residues: CASQRAGTGDEAFF. The CDR3 nucleotides read TGTGCTAGTCAGCGCGCCGGGACAGGTGATGAAGCTTTCTTT.

The chain combines TRBV28 with TRBJ1-3; TRBD1 is a possible D gene (6 bases). V lost 6 bases to trimming and J lost 4 bases, with 16 bases between them. The germline gives CDR1 MDHEN, CDR2 SYDVKM. This CDR3 is 15 amino acids long. This chain's CDR3 is CASSLGGASGNTIYF. CDR3 coding DNA: TGTGCCAGCAGCCTAGGGGGGGCTTCAGGAAACACCATATATTTT.

This clone was observed once. This chain uses TRBV28 with TRBJ2-2; 8 nucleotides agree with TRBD1. The CDR3 loop spans 17 amino acids. The germline CDR1 and CDR2 sequences are MDHEN and SYDVKM. Unmatched junction bases numbered 13, after V lost 6 bases and J lost 4 bases. The CDR3 bases are TGTGCCAGCAGACCGACAGGGGCTAGCTTCCCCACCGGGGAGCTGTTTTTT. This translates into CASRPTGASFPTGELFF.

This clone has only one observation. The V call is TRBV7-6, the J call TRBJ2-3, with a possible D match to TRBD2 (5 bases). Germline lookup yields CDR1 SGHVS and CDR2 FNYEAQ. The V gene lost 10 bases and the J gene lost 4 bases, with 9 bases spanning the gap. This CDR3 is 11 amino acids long. The CDR3 region is CATRESDTQYF. CDR3 DNA sequence: TGTGCCACCCGGGAATCAGATACGCAGTATTTT.

This clone was found once. The rearrangement uses TRBV10-2 and TRBJ1-1; D is uncertain. The CDR3 consists of 11 residues. In germline, CDR1 is WSHSY, CDR2 SAAADI. V dropped 3 bases and J dropped 5 bases, with 4 bases sitting between them. The DNA for the CDR3 is TGCGCCAGCAGTGACTTTACTGAAGCTTTCTTT. This sequence encodes CASSDFTEAFF.

The chain employs TRBV30 and TRBJ2-7, with 9 positions matching TRBD1. CDR3 length equals 13 residues. The junction had 8 bases not matched to a gene; V was cut back by 5 bases and J by 6 bases. The V gene's germline CDR1 is GTSNPN and CDR2 SVGIG (reference sequence). CDR3 nucleotide sequence: TGTGCCTGGGCTCCCGGGACAGGGTTCGAGCAGTACTTC. Its translation is CAWAPGTGFEQYF.

The chain couples TRBV2 to TRBJ1-2, with 7 positions matching TRBD1. Germline CDR1 SNHLY, CDR2 FYNNEI. This CDR3 spans 14 amino acids. J gave up 4 bases and V 2 bases, and 4 bases lay outside the gene matches. The CDR3 reads CASSERRQGYGYTF. CDR3 DNA: TGTGCCAGCAGTGAAAGGAGACAGGGCTATGGCTACACCTTC.